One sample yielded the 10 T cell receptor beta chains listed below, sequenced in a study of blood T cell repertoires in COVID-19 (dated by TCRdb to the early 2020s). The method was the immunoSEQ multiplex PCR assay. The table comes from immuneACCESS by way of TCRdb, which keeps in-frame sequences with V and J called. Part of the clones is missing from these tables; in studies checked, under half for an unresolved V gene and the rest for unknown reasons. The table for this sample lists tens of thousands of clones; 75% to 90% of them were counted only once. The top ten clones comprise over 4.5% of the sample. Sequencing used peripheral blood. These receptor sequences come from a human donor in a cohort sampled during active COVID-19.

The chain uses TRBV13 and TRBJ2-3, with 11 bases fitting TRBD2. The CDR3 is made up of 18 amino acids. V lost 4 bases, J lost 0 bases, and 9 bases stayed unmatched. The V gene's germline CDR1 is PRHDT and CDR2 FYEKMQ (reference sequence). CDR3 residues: CASSSILLAGASTDTQYF. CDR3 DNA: TGTGCCAGCAGCTCCATTCTACTAGCGGGGGCGAGCACAGATACGCAGTATTTT.

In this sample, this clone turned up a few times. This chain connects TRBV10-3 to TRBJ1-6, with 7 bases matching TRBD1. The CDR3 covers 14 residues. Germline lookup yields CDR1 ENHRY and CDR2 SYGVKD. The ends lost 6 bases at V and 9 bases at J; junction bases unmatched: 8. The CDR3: CAIRDTGDGSPLHF. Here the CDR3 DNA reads TGTGCCATCAGAGATACAGGGGACGGTTCACCCCTCCACTTT.

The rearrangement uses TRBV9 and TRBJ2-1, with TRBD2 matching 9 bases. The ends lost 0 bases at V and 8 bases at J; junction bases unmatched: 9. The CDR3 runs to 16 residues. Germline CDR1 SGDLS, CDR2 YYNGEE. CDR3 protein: CASSVATRRGGDEQFF. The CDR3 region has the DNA TGTGCCAGCAGCGTAGCTACTAGGCGGGGGGGCGATGAGCAGTTCTTC.

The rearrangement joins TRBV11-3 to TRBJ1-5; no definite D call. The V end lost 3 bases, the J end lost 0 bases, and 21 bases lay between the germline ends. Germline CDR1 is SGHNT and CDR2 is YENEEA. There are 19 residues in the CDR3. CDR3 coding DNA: TGTGCCAGCAGCTTGGGCTCTGGCCCACACAATTATAGCAATCAGCCCCAGCATTTT. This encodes CASSLGSGPHNYSNQPQHF.

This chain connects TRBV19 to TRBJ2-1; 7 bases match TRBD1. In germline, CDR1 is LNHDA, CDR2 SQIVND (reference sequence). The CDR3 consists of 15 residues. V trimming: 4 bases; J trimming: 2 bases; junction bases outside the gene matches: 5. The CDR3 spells CASSTRTGAYNEQFF. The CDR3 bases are TGTGCCAGTAGTACCCGCACAGGGGCCTACAATGAGCAGTTCTTC.

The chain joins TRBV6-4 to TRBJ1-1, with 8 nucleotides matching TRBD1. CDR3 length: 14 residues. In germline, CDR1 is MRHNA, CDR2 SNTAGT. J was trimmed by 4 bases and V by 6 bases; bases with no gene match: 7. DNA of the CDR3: TGTGCCAGCAGGGCTCAGGGGGCAGGCACTGAAGCTTTCTTT. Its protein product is CASRAQGAGTEAFF.

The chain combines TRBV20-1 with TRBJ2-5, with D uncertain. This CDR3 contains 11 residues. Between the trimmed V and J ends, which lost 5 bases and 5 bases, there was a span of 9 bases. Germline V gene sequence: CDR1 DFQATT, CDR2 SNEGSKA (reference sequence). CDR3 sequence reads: CSASRVETQYF. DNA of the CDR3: TGCAGTGCTTCTAGAGTGGAGACCCAGTACTTC.

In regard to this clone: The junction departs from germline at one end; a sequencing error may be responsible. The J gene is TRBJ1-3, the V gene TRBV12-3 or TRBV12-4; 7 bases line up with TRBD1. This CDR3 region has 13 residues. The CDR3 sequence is CASSLEGSRQGSF. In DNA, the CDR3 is TGTGCCAGCAGTTTAGAGGGTAGTAGACAGGGATCTTTT.

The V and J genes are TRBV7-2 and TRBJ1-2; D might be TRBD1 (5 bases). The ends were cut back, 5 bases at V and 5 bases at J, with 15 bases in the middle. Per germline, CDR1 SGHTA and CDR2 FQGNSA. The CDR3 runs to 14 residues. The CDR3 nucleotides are TGTGCCAGCAGCCCAGGACACGGATGGTATGGCTACACCTTC. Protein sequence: CASSPGHGWYGYTF.

CDR3 amino acids: CATSRDYSSGNTIYF. DNA of the CDR3: TGTGCCACCAGCAGAGATTACAGCTCTGGAAACACCATATATTTT. This chain connects TRBV15 to TRBJ1-3; D gene ambiguous. V was clipped by 0 bases and J by 0 bases, with 6 bases between them. This CDR3 has 15 amino acids. Germline loops: CDR1 LNHNV, CDR2 YYDKDF (reference sequence).